This TCR beta chain is from a study of somatic mutations in cytotoxic T cells in rheumatoid arthritis. Looking at the study overall: Blood samples of roughly 28 ml were drawn from patients (in EDTA) right after diagnosis and before any treatment. Flow sorting at nearly 100% purity was applied to some V beta antibody-stained T-cell populations, which included V beta1+ cells sequenced for TCRB.

By positive magnetic bead selection, CD4+ and CD8+ cells were isolated, and their purity was checked by flow cytometry. Clones were sequenced by immunoSEQ multiplex PCR, and TCRdb holds only the in-frame ones, with some missing. The repertoire holds roughly 14,000 clones, with about 93% as singletons. V gave up 0 bases and J gave up 2 bases, with 5 bases separating them. Germline CDR1 SGHRS, CDR2 YFSETQ. This CDR3 comprises 14 residues. Sequenced sample: CD4+ T cells sorted from blood. This TCR was recovered from a man aged 65-85 years with rheumatoid arthritis. This chain links TRBV5-1 with TRBJ1-4; a possible D gene is TRBD1 (5 bases). CDR3 region: CASSLGGTNEKLFF. Written as DNA, the CDR3 is TGCGCCAGCAGCTTGGGGGGCACTAATGAAAAACTGTTTTTT.